The 14 T cell receptor beta chains listed next were all sequenced from one sample in a study of blood T cell repertoires in COVID-19. Produced via immunoSEQ multiplex PCR; TCRdb's table is partial and in-frame only. The sample holds hundreds of thousands of clones, 86% seen once. Sample: peripheral blood. All receptors come from a young woman with active or convalescent COVID-19.

The chain uses TRBV27 and TRBJ2-5; 7 positions agree with TRBD1. Germline V CDR1 and CDR2: MNHEY, SMNVEV (reference sequence). This CDR3 region has 13 residues. The V and J ends lost 6 bases and 4 bases, in that order; junction bases with no gene match: 5. The CDR3 loop is CASRTGRAETQYF. The CDR3 nucleotides are TGTGCCAGCAGGACAGGGAGAGCAGAGACCCAGTACTTC.

This clone came up a few times. The chain has TRBV5-6 and TRBJ2-7, with TRBD2 identical over 8 bases. Unmatched junction bases numbered 7, after V lost 0 bases and J lost 5 bases. The CDR3 extends over 15 amino acids. Germline lookup yields CDR1 SGHDT and CDR2 YYEEEE. The CDR3 sequence: CASSLVSGSFDEQYF. The CDR3 DNA is TGTGCCAGCAGCTTGGTCAGCGGGAGCTTCGACGAGCAGTACTTC.

The V and J genes are TRBV6-6 and TRBJ2-3; 9 nucleotides line up with TRBD2. With 4 bases clipped from V and 7 bases from J, the junction kept 3 bases outside the gene matches. CDR3 length: 13 amino acids. Germline-derived CDR1 and CDR2 are MNHNY and SVGAGI (reference sequence). CDR3 sequence reads: CASSWTSVNTQYF. The CDR3 DNA reads as TGTGCCAGCAGTTGGACTAGCGTAAATACGCAGTATTTT.

This chain connects TRBV7-8 to TRBJ1-2; D is perhaps TRBD1 (5 bases). V lost 2 bases and J 7 bases, leaving 14 bases between the germline ends. The CDR3 spans 14 residues. Germline V gene lookup returns CDR1 SGHVS and CDR2 FQNEAQ. CDR3 coding DNA: TGTGCCAGCAGCTTATCTATGGGGCCTGGTGGCTACACCTTC. Translated: CASSLSMGPGGYTF.

Only one count was recorded for this clone. The genes are TRBV6-4 and TRBJ2-3; 16 bases fit TRBD2. The CDR3 spans 18 residues. Trimming removed 6 bases from V and 0 bases from J; junction bases left unmatched: 6. The germline V gene encodes CDR1 MRHNA and CDR2 SNTAGT. CDR3 nucleotide sequence: TGTGCCAGCAGGGCCGGGACTAGCGGGAGGGAAAGCACAGATACGCAGTATTTT. This translates into CASRAGTSGRESTDTQYF.

In DNA form, the CDR3 reads TGTGCCAGCACTACAGGGACAGATACGCAGTATTTT. Translation: CASTTGTDTQYF. The genes are TRBV12-3 or TRBV12-4 and TRBJ2-3; D is perhaps TRBD1 (6 bases). This CDR3 region has 12 residues. V was cut by 7 bases and J by 3 bases, with 8 bases left in between.

The V gene is TRBV18, the J gene TRBJ2-2; TRBD2 aligns across 10 bases. Germline loops: CDR1 KGHSH, CDR2 LQKENI. V shed 3 bases, J shed 5 bases, and the junction held 12 bases outside the gene matches. This CDR3 has 18 amino acids. The CDR3: CASSPTSLAGVGTGELFF. The CDR3 DNA reads as TGTGCCAGCTCACCTACCAGCCTAGCGGGAGTCGGGACCGGGGAGCTGTTTTTT.

The chain joins TRBV19 to TRBJ2-3; 10 nucleotides match TRBD2. From germline, CDR1 is LNHDA and CDR2 SQIVND (reference sequence). This CDR3 has 14 amino acids. V shed 7 bases and J 7 bases; nucleotides not matched to a gene: 8. The CDR3 is CASTQGLASNTQYF. DNA for the CDR3: TGTGCCAGTACCCAGGGACTAGCGAGCAATACGCAGTATTTT.

J is TRBJ1-6 and V is TRBV15; D unresolved. The CDR3 has 17 residues. The ends were cut back, 5 bases at V and 6 bases at J, with 20 bases in the middle. Germline V gives CDR1 LNHNV, CDR2 YYDKDF (reference sequence). CDR3 amino acids: CATSRVGVWEGNSPLHF. The CDR3 region has the DNA TGTGCCACCAGCCGAGTCGGGGTCTGGGAGGGTAATTCACCCCTCCACTTT.

The chain is built from TRBV19 and TRBJ1-6, with a tentative D call TRBD1 (5 bases). Trimming took off 6 bases at V and 10 bases at J, with 19 bases between the two ends. The V gene's germline CDR1 is LNHDA and CDR2 SQIVND (reference sequence). The CDR3 length is 15 residues. CDR3 region: CASSQPGRVRSPLHF. The DNA for the CDR3 is TGTGCCAGTAGCCAACCGGGCAGGGTACGATCACCCCTCCACTTT.

This chain links TRBV6-5 with TRBJ2-1; 12 bases align to TRBD2. The CDR3 totals 16 residues. The germline V gene encodes CDR1 MNHEY and CDR2 SVGAGI. The trim removed 2 bases at V and 7 bases at J, leaving 6 bases unmatched. The CDR3 sequence is CASSYPLAGGPNEQFF. CDR3 DNA sequence: TGTGCCAGCAGTTACCCTCTAGCGGGAGGGCCAAATGAGCAGTTCTTC.

This clone was recorded once. J is TRBJ1-2 and V is TRBV4-1, with TRBD1 identical over 7 bases. V shed 0 bases and J 7 bases; nucleotides not matched to a gene: 5. Germline V gene lookup returns CDR1 MGHRA and CDR2 YSYEKL. The CDR3 runs to 14 residues. The CDR3 protein is CASSQEGRGFGYTF. CDR3 nucleotide sequence: TGCGCCAGCAGCCAAGAGGGCAGGGGGTTTGGCTACACCTTC.

CDR3 loop: CASSLALAGEEEQYF. CDR3 nucleotides: TGTGCCAGCAGCTTGGCCCTAGCGGGAGAAGAAGAGCAGTACTTC. The V gene is TRBV5-8, the J gene TRBJ2-7, with TRBD2 matching over 10 bases. CDR3 length equals 15 residues. V dropped 0 bases and J dropped 7; count of bases not matched to a gene: 7. Germline V gives CDR1 SGHTS, CDR2 YDEGEE.

Details on this clone: Other DNA sequences of this sample code for an identical CDR3. V is TRBV12-3 or TRBV12-4 and J is TRBJ2-1; 8 nucleotides line up with TRBD2. Losses at the gene ends were 8 bases for V and 4 bases for J; bases not matched to a gene: 1. The CDR3 covers 12 residues. CDR3 bases: TGTGCCAGCCGGGGGGGGTACAATGAGCAGTTCTTC. Translated, it gives CASRGGYNEQFF.